This T cell receptor beta chain stems from a study of vaccination and CD4 T cells after COVID-19 (dated by TCRdb to between 2021 and 2022). Background for the entire study: SARS-CoV-2 positivity had been established in the convalescent patients by nasal swab PCR, and mild disease was recorded in some 10 of these patients and severe disease in one. The convalescent cohort comprised six males and four females, including two Hispanic individuals, seven Caucasians, two Asians and one multiracial person. Each participant got two doses of either the Pfizer-BioNTech BNT162b2 vaccine (n=8) or the Moderna mRNA-1273 vaccine (n=2). Post-COVID blood samples from convalescent patients were collected a median of around 100 days after diagnosis, with a range of 35 to 161 days. The time from the second vaccine dose to post-vaccine blood sampling had a median of roughly 70 days and ranged from about 12 to 241 days. The cultures were stimulated with overlapping spike peptide pools from SARS-CoV-2 and from the common cold coronaviruses HCoV-NL63, HCoV-OC43 and HCoV-229E. Control cultures used a CEFX viral epitope pool as positive control, an HIV-1 Nef peptide pool as negative control, or no peptide. In roughly nine COVID-19 convalescent patients and a handful of infection-naive healthy vaccine recipients, the spike-specific CD4+ TCR repertoire before mRNA vaccination was compared with the repertoire after mRNA vaccination. On the study overall, not on this receptor specifically: In convalescent patients, a median roughly 85% of post-vaccine SARS-CoV-2-reactive clones were detected only after vaccination, and vaccine-specific priming was suggested by this finding. Although the median number of SARS-CoV-2-reactive clonotypes went up from roughly 23 after infection to some 37 after vaccination, the increase was not significant. Only a relatively small number of convalescent patients were included in the study, and early timepoints following natural infection were not analyzed. Of the vaccine-specific clones found in convalescent patients, nearly all (304 of 307) were mono-reactive for SARS-CoV-2 spike instead of being cross-reactive with common cold coronaviruses.

The sample's treatment or condition, from its label and the paper: roughly 11-day PBMC culture with coronavirus spike peptide pools or control peptides (ViraFEST assay). The ViraFEST assay was used in the study, in which antigen-specific T cells were expanded with peptide pools and expanded clonotypes were subsequently identified by TCR sequencing. The convalescent patients' positive SARS-CoV-2 PCR tests fell between March and December 2020, which was before the Alpha, Beta and Delta variants emerged in the United States. Each well held 2.1 million or so PBMCs cultured in IMDM containing roughly 5% human AB serum and 9 to 10 IU/ml IL-2, with about 9.1 ug/ml peptide pools added. On days 3 and 7, half of the culture medium was replaced with fresh IL-2-containing medium. CD4+ T cells were isolated after around 9 days of culture through negative selection using the EasySep CD4+ T cell isolation kit. PBMCs were separated from whole blood using Ficoll-Paque Plus gradient centrifugation and then either used fresh or cryopreserved at -140C. Culture conditions were generally each tested in triplicate wells.

This clonotype was seen a few times. Its cognate antigen has yet to be identified. No base quality values were provided; no much bigger clone lies one nucleotide off. The method was PCR. DNA from cultured CD4+ T cells underwent TCR sequencing with the Oncomine TCR Beta short-read assay at the Johns Hopkins FTIC core. The QIAamp micro DNA kit was used to extract genomic DNA from the cultured CD4+ T cells. Oncomine TCR Beta libraries from cultured CD4+ T cells were pooled with unique dual indexes and sequenced on an Illumina iSeq 100. On the authors' methods: Non-productive sequences were removed, and CDR3s not starting with C, not ending with F or W, or shorter than 7 amino acids were discarded. Antigen-specific clonotypes were identified with the MANAFEST web application by comparing peptide-stimulated wells with reference and other culture wells. An FDR below 0.05, an odds ratio above 5, and a productive frequency above 0.1% in at least two of three replicate wells were required for clones to be considered positive. A clonotype was classed as cross-reactive if the clonotype showed significant expansion both in SARS-CoV-2 spike wells and in at least one common cold coronavirus spike condition. Levenshtein distances (stringdist) and unrooted phylogenetic trees (ape) in R version 3.6.1 were used to assess CDR3 homology. The raw public data were reprocessed by TCRdb itself: fastp quality trimming at Q25, MiXCR clonotype calling, in-frame beta chains only. A single entry per CDR3 protein holds the most common genes and DNA from its merged rows. The V and J calls here are based on TCRdb, not the publication. In all, the sample holds about 13,000 distinct CDR3 sequences, and around 40% of those were seen once. The top ten clones comprise 7.8% of the sample.

V loses 3 bases of germline sequence and J loses 2 bases, and the interval between the two ends is 16 bases. From cysteine to phenylalanine, the CDR3 is 16 amino acids long. Left in the record is the CDR3 DNA by itself, 48 bases read in frame from the first base. The receptor chain draws on TRBV12-3 or TRBV12-4 and TRBJ2-5, with TRBD2 as a weak D call on 5 bases. This specimen was CD4+ T cells from blood, cultured in vitro, taken after SARS-CoV-2 vaccination. This clonotype originated in a human donor who had recovered from COVID-19. The CDR3 reads CASSFGERRRQETQYF. The nucleotide sequence reads TGTGCCAGCAGTTTTGGGGAGAGGAGGAGGCAAGAGACCCAGTACTTC.